Shown below are 3 T cell receptor beta chains from a single sample sequenced in a study of T cell responses to AZD1222 COVID-19 vaccine. The assay was immunoSEQ multiplex PCR, and TCRdb's table has in-frame clones only and misses some. The sample holds roughly 120,000 clones, 80% to 95% seen once. The specimen was peripheral blood, collected 28 days after the second dose of the MenACWY control vaccine. All receptors come from an adult who received the MenACWY meningococcal vaccine as a control.

This clone was counted a single time. The chain combines TRBV25-1 with TRBJ1-2, with TRBD1 identical over 9 bases. The ends lost 2 bases at V and 4 bases at J; junction bases unmatched: 5. The germline CDR1 and CDR2 sequences are MGHDK and SYGVNS. CDR3 length: 15 residues. CDR3 nucleotide sequence: TGTGCCAGCAGTGAACCGGGACAGGGAGCCTATGGCTACACCTTC. Amino acids: CASSEPGQGAYGYTF.

This clone appeared a few times. The rearrangement joins TRBV6-5 to TRBJ1-3; D is unclear. Trimming pared 7 bases from V and 0 bases from J, leaving 13 bases between. The germline CDR1 and CDR2 sequences are MNHEY and SVGAGI. The CDR3 has 15 residues. Here the CDR3 DNA reads TGTGCCAGCAAAGGAAATACCGTCTCTGGAAACACCATATATTTT. Translation: CASKGNTVSGNTIYF.

V and J are TRBV5-4 and TRBJ2-5; the match to TRBD2 covers 11 bases. The V gene's germline CDR1 is SGHNT and CDR2 YYREEE (reference sequence). The CDR3 covers 14 residues. Trimming took 5 bases from V and 4 from J; bases not matched to a gene: 4. The CDR3 sequence: CASRLGLAAETQYF. DNA for the CDR3: TGTGCCAGCAGGCTGGGACTAGCGGCAGAGACCCAGTACTTC.